Following are 24 T cell receptor beta chains from one sample sequenced in a study of cytomegalovirus exposure and HLA in healthy donors. PCR involved 60 Vbeta and 13 Jbeta primers. This table comes from immunoSEQ multiplex PCR, and its TCRdb copy is limited to in-frame clones, with some not included. The top ten hold roughly 1.5% of the sample, which has some 190,000 clones, more than 60% seen once. The specimen sequenced was PBMCs. The source of these receptors is a man between 18 and 35 years old in good health and CMV-seronegative.

V gene TRBV27 combines with J gene TRBJ2-3, with 8 bases fitting TRBD2. Germline-derived CDR1 and CDR2 are MNHEY and SMNVEV (reference sequence). The CDR3 loop spans 16 amino acids. Trimming cost V 5 bases and J 5 bases; bases outside gene matches: 12. The CDR3 DNA reads as TGTGCCAGCAGTCCCCTCCGAAAGAGCGGGGGAGATACGCAGTATTTT. Encoded protein: CASSPLRKSGGDTQYF.

This clone was detected only a few times. The chain joins TRBV6-5 to TRBJ1-1, with 11 bases that match TRBD1. The CDR3 covers 15 residues. With V trimmed by 6 bases and J by 3 bases, 6 bases remained unmatched. The germline CDR1 and CDR2 sequences are MNHEY and SVGAGI. CDR3 DNA: TGTGCCAGCAGCCCCGGGACAGGGGGGTACACTGAAGCTTTCTTT. Amino acids: CASSPGTGGYTEAFF.

This clone was counted only a few times. The gene calls are TRBV6-5 and TRBJ2-7, with 7 bases fitting TRBD1. The CDR3 is 16 residues long. The germline V gene encodes CDR1 MNHEY and CDR2 SVGAGI. V gave up 0 bases and J gave up 5 bases; unmatched junction bases: 10. The CDR3: CASSYSGTDRSHEQYF. Here the CDR3 DNA reads TGTGCCAGCAGTTACTCCGGGACAGACCGTAGCCACGAGCAGTACTTC.

The genes are TRBV9 and TRBJ2-1; 8 positions match TRBD2. Germline V gene lookup returns CDR1 SGDLS and CDR2 YYNGEE. V lost 1 base, J lost 4 bases, and 7 bases stayed unmatched. The CDR3 spans 16 residues. The CDR3 here is CASSVYREGLYNEQFF. The DNA for the CDR3 is TGTGCCAGCAGCGTATACCGGGAGGGCCTGTACAATGAGCAGTTCTTC.

V and J are TRBV18 and TRBJ1-2; unclear D gene. The germline V and J ends were trimmed by 3 bases and 1 base, with 12 bases remaining between them. The CDR3 extends over 15 amino acids. Germline-derived CDR1 and CDR2 are KGHSH and LQKENI. The CDR3 DNA is TGTGCCAGCTCACCCCGCGGGGATATTAACTATGGCTACACCTTC. Translation: CASSPRGDINYGYTF.

In its sample, this clone was seen once. The chain couples TRBV6-4 to TRBJ2-7, with 13 bases aligning to TRBD2. The J segment lost 4 bases and the V segment lost 4 bases, leaving 1 base of the junction unmatched. CDR1 is MRHNA, CDR2 SNTAGT, per germline. The CDR3 consists of 14 residues. The CDR3: CASSGGLAGYEQYF. CDR3 bases: TGTGCCAGCAGTGGGGGACTAGCGGGATACGAGCAGTACTTC.

The chain couples TRBV1 to TRBJ1-2. TRBV1 constitutes a pseudogene. The CDR3 spans 15 residues. This CDR3 is CTSSLGRGRDYGYTF. CDR3 sequence (DNA): TGCACCAGCAGCCTCGGGAGGGGGCGAGACTATGGCTACACCTTC.

V gene TRBV29-1 combines with J gene TRBJ2-6, with D possibly TRBD2 on 5 matching bases. V lost 4 bases to trimming and J lost 0 bases, with 13 bases between them. The CDR3 runs to 16 residues. The V gene's germline CDR1 is SQVTM and CDR2 ANQGSEA. This CDR3 reads CSVGEGSYSGANVLTF. The CDR3 DNA reads TGCAGCGTTGGAGAAGGGAGCTACTCTGGGGCCAACGTCCTGACTTTC.

The rearrangement links TRBV15 to TRBJ2-1, with 7 bases that match TRBD1. Germline loops: CDR1 LNHNV, CDR2 YYDKDF (reference sequence). The CDR3 contains 17 residues. The V and J ends lost 0 bases and 2 bases, in that order; junction bases with no gene match: 7. CDR3 amino acids: CATSRDHGQVTYNEQFF. DNA for the CDR3: TGTGCCACCAGCAGAGACCACGGACAGGTCACCTACAATGAGCAGTTCTTC.

The chain is built from TRBV30 and TRBJ1-4; D is unclear. From germline, CDR1 is GTSNPN and CDR2 SVGIG (reference sequence). Trimming removed 4 bases at V and 1 base at J, with 7 bases between. The length of the CDR3 is 13 residues. CDR3 nucleotides: TGTGCCTGGATGGAGGGAACTAATGAAAAACTGTTTTTT. Translated: CAWMEGTNEKLFF.

The J gene is TRBJ1-1, the V gene TRBV14; D is possibly TRBD1 (5 bases). Trimming took off 4 bases at V and 9 bases at J, with 18 bases between the two ends. Germline V CDR1 and CDR2: SGHDN, FVKESK. The CDR3 extends over 14 amino acids. The CDR3 sequence is CASSPAGGRRQAFF. Written as DNA, the CDR3 is TGTGCCAGCAGCCCGGCCGGGGGAAGGCGGCAAGCTTTCTTT.

This clone was detected a few times. The genes are TRBV19 and TRBJ1-6; D remains unclear. CDR3 size: 14 residues. Trimming took off 1 base at V and 7 bases at J, with 8 bases between the two ends. The germline V gene has CDR1 LNHDA and CDR2 SQIVND (reference sequence). DNA of the CDR3: TGTGCCAGTAGTATAGCACAGAACAATTCACCCCTCCACTTT. Encoded protein: CASSIAQNNSPLHF.

To note about this clone: Distinct nucleotide sequences in the sample also encode this CDR3. The chain combines TRBV6-5 with TRBJ1-3, with 7 bases matching TRBD1. Germline V gene data show CDR1 as MNHEY and CDR2 as SVGAGI. Trimming at V came to 4 bases and at J to 4 bases, leaving 4 bases not matched to a gene. This CDR3 region has 14 residues. The DNA for the CDR3 is TGTGCCAGCAGTTCCACAGGGGTGGGAAACACCATATATTTT. Translation gives CASSSTGVGNTIYF.

This chain joins TRBV5-6 and TRBJ2-7; D might be TRBD1 (5 bases). The CDR3 has 13 residues. Trimming left V 4 bases short and J 5 bases short, with 13 bases between. Germline CDR1 SGHDT, CDR2 YYEEEE. This CDR3 is CASSDRGSHEQYF. The DNA for the CDR3 is TGTGCCAGCAGCGATAGGGGAAGCCACGAGCAGTACTTC.

CDR3 bases: TGTGCCAGCAGCCCTAAACCGCCCGGCAGGGCTGTTCTCTCCTACGAGCAGTACTTC. Its translation is CASSPKPPGRAVLSYEQYF. The V gene is TRBV7-9, the J gene TRBJ2-7, with D possibly being TRBD1 (5 bases). The CDR3 is 19 residues long. Germline V gene sequence: CDR1 SEHNR, CDR2 FQNEAQ (reference sequence). V dropped 5 bases and J dropped 0 bases, with 26 bases sitting between them.

The CDR3 sequence is CASSQTRTGLAGGVSTDTQYF. In nucleotides, the CDR3 is TGCGCCAGCAGCCAGACGCGAACCGGACTAGCGGGGGGGGTTAGCACAGATACGCAGTATTTT. The chain employs TRBV4-3 and TRBJ2-3; TRBD2 agrees at 15 bases. The CDR3 length is 21 residues. The V segment lost 3 bases and the J segment 0 bases; nucleotides outside the gene matches: 13. Germline-derived CDR1 and CDR2 are LGHNA and YSLEER.

The rearrangement joins TRBV19 to TRBJ2-2, with TRBD2 identical over 9 bases. Trimming took 9 bases from V and 3 from J; bases not matched to a gene: 5. CDR3 length: 14 amino acids. CDR1 is LNHDA, CDR2 SQIVND, per germline (reference sequence). CDR3 loop: CARFGTSHTGELFF. The CDR3 region has the DNA TGTGCCAGATTCGGGACTAGCCACACCGGGGAGCTGTTTTTT. Using reference TRBV19 and TRBJ2-2 for the parts outside the CDR3, the full variable domain is DGGITQSPKYLFRKEGQNVTLSCEQNLNHDAMYWYRQDPGQGLRLIYYSQIVNDFQKGDIAEGYSVSREKKESFPLTVTSAQKNPTAFYLCARFGTSHTGELFFGEGSRLTVL.

The chain uses TRBV29-1 and TRBJ1-2, with 7 bases lining up with TRBD1. The junction had 13 bases not matched to a gene; V was cut back by 7 bases and J by 5 bases. This CDR3 comprises 14 residues. Germline V lookup: CDR1 SQVTM, CDR2 ANQGSEA. This chain's CDR3 is CSALYRGGGYGYTF. The CDR3 nucleotides are TGCAGCGCCCTATACAGGGGCGGGGGGTATGGCTACACCTTC.

In DNA form, the CDR3 reads TGCGCCAGCAGCCCCGACAGGGGGTATGGCTACACCTTC. Translating it yields CASSPDRGYGYTF. This chain links TRBV4-3 with TRBJ1-2; TRBD1 matches at 9 bases. Germline CDR1 is LGHNA and CDR2 is YSLEER. J gave up 5 bases and V 4 bases, and 2 bases lay outside the gene matches. This CDR3 comprises 13 residues.

This clone occurred once. J is TRBJ2-1 and V is TRBV6-6; 8 nucleotides match TRBD2. This CDR3 is built from 16 residues. The V and J ends lost 2 bases and 6 bases, in that order; junction bases with no gene match: 9. The germline CDR1 and CDR2 sequences are MNHNY and SVGAGI (reference sequence). The CDR3 protein is CASSYGQSGSLNEQFF. DNA of the CDR3: TGTGCCAGCAGTTACGGGCAGAGCGGGAGCCTCAATGAGCAGTTCTTC.

The genes are TRBV5-6 and TRBJ1-3; 8 bases match TRBD1. Germline V gene data show CDR1 as SGHDT and CDR2 as YYEEEE. V lost 0 bases, J lost 4 bases, and 3 bases stayed unmatched. The CDR3 contains 15 residues. CDR3 protein: CASSLDGTGGNTIYF. As DNA, the CDR3 is TGTGCCAGCAGCTTGGATGGGACAGGCGGAAACACCATATATTTT.

As concerns this clone: The identical CDR3 is also encoded by other nucleotide sequences in the sample. The rearrangement links TRBV6-5 to TRBJ2-7; the match to TRBD1 covers 7 bases. The ends lost 2 bases at V and 0 bases at J; junction bases unmatched: 4. CDR1 and CDR2 from the germline V gene are MNHEY and SVGAGI. This CDR3 has 15 amino acids. CDR3 coding DNA: TGTGCCAGCAGTTACGACAGGGTGACCTCCTACGAGCAGTACTTC. It is translated as CASSYDRVTSYEQYF.

This sequence joins TRBV9 and TRBJ1-6, with a weak D call TRBD1 (6 bases). The germline V and J ends were trimmed by 1 base and 2 bases, with 10 bases remaining between them. The length of the CDR3 is 16 residues. Germline V CDR1 and CDR2: SGDLS, YYNGEE. The CDR3 protein is CASSVRGSTYNSPLHF. As DNA, the CDR3 is TGTGCCAGCAGCGTAAGGGGGTCCACCTATAATTCACCCCTCCACTTT.

The chain combines TRBV7-2 with TRBJ2-3; 9 positions agree with TRBD1. CDR3 length: 13 amino acids. Trimming took 4 bases from V and 10 from J; bases not matched to a gene: 6. The germline gives CDR1 SGHTA, CDR2 FQGNSA. The chain's CDR3 is CASSSGQGFAQYF. In DNA form, the CDR3 reads TGTGCCAGCAGCTCAGGACAGGGGTTTGCGCAGTATTTT.